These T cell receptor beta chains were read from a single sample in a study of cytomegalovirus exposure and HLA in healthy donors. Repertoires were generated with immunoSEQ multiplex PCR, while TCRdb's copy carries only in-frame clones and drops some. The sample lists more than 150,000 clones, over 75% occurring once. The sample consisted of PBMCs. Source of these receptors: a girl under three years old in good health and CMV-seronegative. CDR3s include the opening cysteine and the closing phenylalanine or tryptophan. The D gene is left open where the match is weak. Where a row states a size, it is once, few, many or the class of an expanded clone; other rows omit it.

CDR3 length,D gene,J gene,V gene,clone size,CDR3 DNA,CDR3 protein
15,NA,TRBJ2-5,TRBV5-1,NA,TGCGCCAGCAGCTTGGGAGGCGGGGCACAAGAGACCCAGTACTTC,CASSLGGGAQETQYF
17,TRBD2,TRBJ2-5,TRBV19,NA,TGTGCCAGTAGTATGGGACTAGCGGGAGAGAGGAGGGAGACCCAGTACTTC,CASSMGLAGERRETQYF
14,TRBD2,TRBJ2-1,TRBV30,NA,TGTGCCTGGAGAAGTGGCGGGGGATGGAATGAGCAGTTCTTC,CAWRSGGGWNEQFF
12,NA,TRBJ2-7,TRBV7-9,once,TGTGCCAGCAAAGGGAGCTCCTACGAGCAGTACTTC,CASKGSSYEQYF
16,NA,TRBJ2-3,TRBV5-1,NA,TGCGCCAGCAGCCTGGCCGGACTCCCAAGGTCAGATACGCAGTATTTT,CASSLAGLPRSDTQYF
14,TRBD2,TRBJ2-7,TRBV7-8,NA,TGTGCCAGCAGCTTAGGCGGGAGGGCCTACGAGCAGTACTTC,CASSLGGRAYEQYF
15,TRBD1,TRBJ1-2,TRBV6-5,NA,TGTGCCAGCAGTTACGGACAGGGGGCTCGATATGGCTACACCTTC,CASSYGQGARYGYTF
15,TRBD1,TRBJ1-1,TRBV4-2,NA,TGTGCCAGCAGCCAGGGGACAGGATTTTTCACTGAAGCTTTCTTT,CASSQGTGFFTEAFF
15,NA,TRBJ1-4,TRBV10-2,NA,TGCGCCAGCAGTGATAAGGGAGGCACTAATGAAAAACTGTTTTTT,CASSDKGGTNEKLFF
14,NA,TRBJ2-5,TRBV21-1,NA,TGTGCCAGCAGCTCGCGAGAGGTTCGGGAGACCCAGTACTTC,CASSSREVRETQYF
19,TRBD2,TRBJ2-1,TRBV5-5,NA,TGTGCCAGCAGCTCGGACGGACTAGCGGGAGGGAAAACCTACAATGAGCAGTTCTTC,CASSSDGLAGGKTYNEQFF
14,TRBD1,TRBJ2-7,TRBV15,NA,TGTGCCACCAGCAGAGGGACAGGCTCCTACGAGCAGTACTTC,CATSRGTGSYEQYF
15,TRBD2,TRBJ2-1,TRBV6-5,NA,TGTGCCAGCAGTTACTCTAGCGGGGGCAACGGTGAGCAGTTCTTC,CASSYSSGGNGEQFF
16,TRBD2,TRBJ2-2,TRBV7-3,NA,TGTGCCAGCAGCTTTCCCCGGGGGGAAGGGACCGGGGAGCTGTTTTTT,CASSFPRGEGTGELFF
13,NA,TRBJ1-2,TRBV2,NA,TGTGCCAGCAGTGGGACACTCAACTATGGCTACACCTTC,CASSGTLNYGYTF
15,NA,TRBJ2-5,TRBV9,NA,TGTGCCAGCAGCGTACAGGGAAGGTCAGGGGAGACCCAGTACTTC,CASSVQGRSGETQYF
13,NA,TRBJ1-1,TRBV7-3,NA,TGTGCCAGCAGCTCAACCTACAGGGACGAGGCTTTCTTT,CASSSTYRDEAFF
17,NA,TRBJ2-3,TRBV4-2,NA,TGTGCCAGCAGCCAAGATCGCGGGCGGGACCCCACAGATACGCAGTATTTT,CASSQDRGRDPTDTQYF